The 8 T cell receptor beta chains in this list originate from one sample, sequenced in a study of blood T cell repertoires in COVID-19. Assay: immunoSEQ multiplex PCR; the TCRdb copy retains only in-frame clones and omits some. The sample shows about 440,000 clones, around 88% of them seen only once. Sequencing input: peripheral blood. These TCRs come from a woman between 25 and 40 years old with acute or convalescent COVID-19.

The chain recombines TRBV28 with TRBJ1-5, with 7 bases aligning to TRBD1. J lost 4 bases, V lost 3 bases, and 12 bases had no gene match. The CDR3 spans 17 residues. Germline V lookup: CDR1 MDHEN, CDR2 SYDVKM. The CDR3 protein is CASSFSGQEIRNQPQHF. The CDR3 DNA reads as TGTGCCAGCAGTTTCTCCGGACAGGAGATTAGAAATCAGCCCCAGCATTTT.

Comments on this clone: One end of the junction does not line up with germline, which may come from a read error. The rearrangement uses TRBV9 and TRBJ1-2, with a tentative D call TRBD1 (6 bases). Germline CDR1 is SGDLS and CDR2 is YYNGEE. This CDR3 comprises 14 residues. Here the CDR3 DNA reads TGTGCCAGCAGCGGAGGGACACCTAAATATGGCTACACCTTC. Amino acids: CASSGGTPKYGYTF.

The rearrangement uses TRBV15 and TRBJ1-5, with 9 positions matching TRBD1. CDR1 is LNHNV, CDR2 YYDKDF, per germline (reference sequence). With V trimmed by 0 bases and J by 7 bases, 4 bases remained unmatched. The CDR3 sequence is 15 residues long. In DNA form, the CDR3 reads TGTGCCACCAGCAGAGACAAGGGACAGGGCCAGCCCCAGCATTTT. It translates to CATSRDKGQGQPQHF.

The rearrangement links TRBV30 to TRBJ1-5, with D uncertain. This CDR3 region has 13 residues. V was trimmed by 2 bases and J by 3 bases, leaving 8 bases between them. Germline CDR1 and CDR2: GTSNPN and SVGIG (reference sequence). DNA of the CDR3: TGTGCCTGGAGTCACGGTTACAATCAGCCCCAGCATTTT. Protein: CAWSHGYNQPQHF.

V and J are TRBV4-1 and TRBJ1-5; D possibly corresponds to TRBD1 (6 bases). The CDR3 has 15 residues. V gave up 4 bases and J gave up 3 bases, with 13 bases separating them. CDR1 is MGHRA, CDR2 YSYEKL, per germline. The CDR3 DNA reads TGCGCCAGCAGCCTGACGGACAGCTTCAATCAGCCCCAGCATTTT. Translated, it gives CASSLTDSFNQPQHF.

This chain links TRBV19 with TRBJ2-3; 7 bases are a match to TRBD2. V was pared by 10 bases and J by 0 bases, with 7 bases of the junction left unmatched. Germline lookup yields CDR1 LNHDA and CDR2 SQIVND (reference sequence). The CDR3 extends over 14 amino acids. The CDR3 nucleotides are TGTGCCACCAAGGGGCGGGGGAGCACAGATACGCAGTATTTT. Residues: CATKGRGSTDTQYF.

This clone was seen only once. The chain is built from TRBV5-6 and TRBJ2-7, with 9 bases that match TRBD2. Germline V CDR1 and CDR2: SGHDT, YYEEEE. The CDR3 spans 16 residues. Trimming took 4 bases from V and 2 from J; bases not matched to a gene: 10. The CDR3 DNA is TGTGCCAGCAGCCGCCTTCTGGTAGCGGGGGCCTACGAGCAGTACTTC. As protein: CASSRLLVAGAYEQYF.

The CDR3 DNA is TGTGCCAGCAGCCCAAGTAGAGGGAATCAGCCCCAGCATTTT. It codes for CASSPSRGNQPQHF. The rearrangement links TRBV3-1 (or the pseudogene TRBV3-2) to TRBJ1-5; no clear D. The CDR3 consists of 14 residues. Germline V gene sequence: CDR1 LGHDT, CDR2 YNNKEL (reference sequence). The ends were cut back, 4 bases at V and 4 bases at J, with 11 bases in the middle.